This T cell receptor (beta chain) was sequenced during a study of cytomegalovirus exposure and HLA in healthy donors. PCR amplification relied on 60 Vbeta primers (plus 13 Jbeta primers). The table came from immunoSEQ multiplex PCR; TCRdb's copy has only in-frame clones and leaves some out. Here the sample spans about 150,000 clones, about 85% being singletons. Germline V gene sequence: CDR1 MNHEY, CDR2 SMNVEV (reference sequence). This CDR3 spans 14 amino acids. V lost 5 bases and J 6 bases, leaving 14 bases between the germline ends. The sequence was obtained from a young man in good health and CMV-seropositive. The chain carries TRBV27 and TRBJ1-5, with TRBD1 as a possible D gene (6 bases). The sequenced material came from PBMCs. For the CDR3, the DNA is TGTGCCAGCAGTCTACAGGGAAGCGGTCAGCCCCAGCATTTT. Translating gives CASSLQGSGQPQHF.